The rows below give T cell receptor beta chains drawn from one sample of a study of blood T cell repertoires in COVID-19. Using immunoSEQ multiplex PCR, the repertoire was profiled, and TCRdb retains in-frame clones only, with some absent. The repertoire holds around 160,000 clones, with around 87% as singletons. The sequencing sample was made of PBMCs or T cells enriched from blood (not recorded which). The receptor source for this set is a woman in her twenties or thirties with acute COVID-19. Both conserved end residues are part of each CDR3. Each record gives: D gene, clone size, V gene, J gene, CDR3 DNA, CDR3 protein. The D gene is left open where the match is weak. Not all rows give a size; the values are once, few, many and, for expanded clones, a class.

d_gene: TRBD1
abundance: .
v_gene: TRBV2
j_gene: TRBJ2-7
CDR3nt: TGTGCCAGCAGTGAAATAGGACCCGGGACAGGCTCCTACGAGCAGTACTTC
CDR3aa: CASSEIGPGTGSYEQYF

d_gene: TRBD1
abundance: .
v_gene: TRBV12-3/TRBV12-4
j_gene: TRBJ1-1
CDR3nt: TGTGCCAGCAGTTTTCAGGGGGTCGAAGCTTTCTTT
CDR3aa: CASSFQGVEAFF

d_gene: .
abundance: .
v_gene: TRBV3-1/TRBV3-2
j_gene: TRBJ1-3
CDR3nt: TGTGCCAGCAGCCAAGAGGGCGCCTCTGGAAACACCATATATTTT
CDR3aa: CASSQEGASGNTIYF

d_gene: TRBD1
abundance: .
v_gene: TRBV9
j_gene: TRBJ1-2
CDR3nt: TGTGCCAGCAGCCCGGAACCCGCCGGGACAGGGACCTTCTTTAACTATGGCTACACCTTC
CDR3aa: CASSPEPAGTGTFFNYGYTF

d_gene: TRBD1
abundance: .
v_gene: TRBV2
j_gene: TRBJ1-1
CDR3nt: TGTGCCAGCAGTGCCCTTGGGACAGGGAAGTTCCCTGAAGCTTTCTTT
CDR3aa: CASSALGTGKFPEAFF

d_gene: TRBD2
abundance: .
v_gene: TRBV11-2
j_gene: TRBJ2-7
CDR3nt: TGTGCCAGCAGCAAACTAGCGGGAGGGCGAGGCGAGCAGTACTTC
CDR3aa: CASSKLAGGRGEQYF

d_gene: .
abundance: few
v_gene: TRBV24-1
j_gene: TRBJ1-1
CDR3nt: TGTGCCACCAGTGAAAAACGGACAGTGAACACTGAAGCTTTCTTT
CDR3aa: CATSEKRTVNTEAFF

d_gene: TRBD1
abundance: .
v_gene: TRBV25-1
j_gene: TRBJ2-3
CDR3nt: TGTGCCAGCAGTGAGGGACAGGGCGTCACAGATACGCAGTATTTT
CDR3aa: CASSEGQGVTDTQYF

d_gene: .
abundance: few
v_gene: TRBV28
j_gene: TRBJ1-2
CDR3nt: TGTGCCAGCAGACCAGACAGGAACTATGGCTACACCTTC
CDR3aa: CASRPDRNYGYTF

d_gene: TRBD1
abundance: .
v_gene: TRBV2
j_gene: TRBJ1-2
CDR3nt: TGTGCCAGCACCGGGACAGCCAACTATGGCTACACCTTC
CDR3aa: CASTGTANYGYTF

d_gene: TRBD1
abundance: few
v_gene: TRBV28
j_gene: TRBJ1-5
CDR3nt: TGTGCCAGCAGTTCCTGGGACAGGGCGAATCAGCCCCAGCATTTT
CDR3aa: CASSSWDRANQPQHF

d_gene: .
abundance: .
v_gene: TRBV13
j_gene: TRBJ1-1
CDR3nt: TGTGCCAGCAGCCCGACGGGAGGGTTTCACACTGAAGCTTTCTTT
CDR3aa: CASSPTGGFHTEAFF

d_gene: .
abundance: .
v_gene: TRBV7-9
j_gene: TRBJ2-7
CDR3nt: TGTGCCAGCACTATAGAGGTGTTTCCGGACGAGCAGTACTTC
CDR3aa: CASTIEVFPDEQYF

d_gene: .
abundance: .
v_gene: TRBV29-1
j_gene: TRBJ2-7
CDR3nt: TGCAGCGTTGAATTAGGGGGCGAGCAGTACTTC
CDR3aa: CSVELGGEQYF

d_gene: .
abundance: .
v_gene: TRBV6-2/TRBV6-3
j_gene: TRBJ1-2
CDR3nt: TGTGCCAGCAGTTACGTTGGAGGACTATATGGCTACACCTTC
CDR3aa: CASSYVGGLYGYTF

d_gene: TRBD1
abundance: once
v_gene: TRBV5-5
j_gene: TRBJ1-1
CDR3nt: TGTGCCAGCAGCCCCTTAACCGGACAGGGGGTCCTTGGAGCTTTCTTT
CDR3aa: CASSPLTGQGVLGAFF

d_gene: .
abundance: .
v_gene: TRBV5-1
j_gene: TRBJ2-7
CDR3nt: TGCGCCAGCAGCTTTTCCCTGGGCAGCTCCTACGAGCAGTACTTC
CDR3aa: CASSFSLGSSYEQYF

d_gene: TRBD2
abundance: .
v_gene: TRBV5-1
j_gene: TRBJ2-2
CDR3nt: TGCGCCAGCAGCACCACCGGGACTAGCTCACGAGGGGAGCTGTTTTTT
CDR3aa: CASSTTGTSSRGELFF

d_gene: TRBD1
abundance: .
v_gene: TRBV7-2
j_gene: TRBJ1-5
CDR3nt: TGTGCCAGCAGCCTCACGACAGGGGGAAATCAGCCCCAGCATTTT
CDR3aa: CASSLTTGGNQPQHF

d_gene: TRBD2
abundance: few
v_gene: TRBV5-6
j_gene: TRBJ2-7
CDR3nt: TGTGCCAGTATCCGACTAGCGGGATTCTACGAGCAGTACTTC
CDR3aa: CASIRLAGFYEQYF

d_gene: TRBD1
abundance: .
v_gene: TRBV7-2
j_gene: TRBJ1-1
CDR3nt: TGTGCCAGCAGTCTCGTCCAGGGGGACACTGAAGCTTTCTTT
CDR3aa: CASSLVQGDTEAFF

d_gene: .
abundance: .
v_gene: TRBV28
j_gene: TRBJ1-1
CDR3nt: TGTGCCAGCAGTTTATCGGATGGAGGGGTGAACACTGAAGCTTTCTTT
CDR3aa: CASSLSDGGVNTEAFF

d_gene: .
abundance: .
v_gene: TRBV10-3
j_gene: TRBJ1-1
CDR3nt: TGTGCCATCAGTGCTGTGAACACTGAAGCTTTCTTT
CDR3aa: CAISAVNTEAFF

d_gene: TRBD1
abundance: .
v_gene: TRBV6-2/TRBV6-3
j_gene: TRBJ1-5
CDR3nt: TGTGCCAGCAGTCACAGGGGGCTAAATCAGCCCCAGCATTTT
CDR3aa: CASSHRGLNQPQHF

d_gene: TRBD1
abundance: .
v_gene: TRBV7-9
j_gene: TRBJ1-6
CDR3nt: TGTGCCAGTCAGGGGGATTCACCCCTCCACTTT
CDR3aa: CASQGDSPLHF

d_gene: .
abundance: .
v_gene: TRBV30
j_gene: TRBJ1-2
CDR3nt: TGTGCCTGGAGCTCCCTCTATGGCTACACCTTC
CDR3aa: CAWSSLYGYTF

d_gene: .
abundance: once
v_gene: TRBV3-1/TRBV3-2
j_gene: TRBJ1-1
CDR3nt: TGTGCCAGCAGCCAAATGGGAGGGGGATATAACACTGAAGCTTTCTTT
CDR3aa: CASSQMGGGYNTEAFF

d_gene: TRBD2
abundance: .
v_gene: TRBV4-1
j_gene: TRBJ2-5
CDR3nt: TGCGCCAGCAGCCAAGTCGGACTAGCGGCTATAGAGACCCAGTACTTC
CDR3aa: CASSQVGLAAIETQYF

d_gene: .
abundance: once
v_gene: TRBV25-1
j_gene: TRBJ1-2
CDR3nt: TGTGCCAGCAGAAAGGGGGACTATGGCTACACCTTC
CDR3aa: CASRKGDYGYTF

d_gene: TRBD2
abundance: .
v_gene: TRBV6-2/TRBV6-3
j_gene: TRBJ2-7
CDR3nt: TGTGCCAGCAGTTACCCGAGCCGGACTAGCGGGAGGGCCTTTAGCTCCTACGAGCAGTACTTC
CDR3aa: CASSYPSRTSGRAFSSYEQYF

d_gene: .
abundance: .
v_gene: TRBV5-1
j_gene: TRBJ2-3
CDR3nt: TGCGCCAGCAGGAATGCGGCCCCCACAGATACGCAGTATTTT
CDR3aa: CASRNAAPTDTQYF

d_gene: .
abundance: .
v_gene: TRBV7-2
j_gene: TRBJ1-6
CDR3nt: TGTGCCAGCAGCCCCCAGCGGGGTACCTATAATTCACCCCTCCACTTT
CDR3aa: CASSPQRGTYNSPLHF

d_gene: .
abundance: .
v_gene: TRBV10-2
j_gene: TRBJ2-7
CDR3nt: TGCGCCAGCAGTGGGCCCCTGACAGGTTCCTACGAGCAGTACTTC
CDR3aa: CASSGPLTGSYEQYF

d_gene: TRBD1
abundance: once
v_gene: TRBV5-1
j_gene: TRBJ1-4
CDR3nt: TGCGCCAGCAGCCTGACCACCGGGACAGATCGTGAAAAACTGTTTTTT
CDR3aa: CASSLTTGTDREKLFF

d_gene: TRBD1
abundance: few
v_gene: TRBV5-1
j_gene: TRBJ2-2
CDR3nt: TGCGCCAGCAGCCCGGACAGGGACTCTAGCACCGCGGAGCTGTTTTTT
CDR3aa: CASSPDRDSSTAELFF

d_gene: TRBD1
abundance: .
v_gene: TRBV27
j_gene: TRBJ1-2
CDR3nt: TGTGCCAGCAGGGGGCAGGGGGACGGCTACACCTTC
CDR3aa: CASRGQGDGYTF

d_gene: .
abundance: .
v_gene: TRBV18
j_gene: TRBJ2-1
CDR3nt: TGTGCCAGCTCAGCTATACAGTACAATGAGCAGTTCTTC
CDR3aa: CASSAIQYNEQFF

d_gene: .
abundance: .
v_gene: TRBV11-2
j_gene: TRBJ1-4
CDR3nt: TGTGCCAGCAGCTTAGCGGCTCTCGGGTCGGAACTGTTTTTT
CDR3aa: CASSLAALGSELFF

d_gene: .
abundance: .
v_gene: TRBV29-1
j_gene: TRBJ1-2
CDR3nt: TGCAGCGTGGTATCTCAGGTTTACGGCTACACCTTC
CDR3aa: CSVVSQVYGYTF

d_gene: .
abundance: .
v_gene: TRBV6-5
j_gene: TRBJ1-6
CDR3nt: TGTGCCAGCAGTTACGCTGGGGAGGCTTCACCCCTCCACTTT
CDR3aa: CASSYAGEASPLHF

d_gene: .
abundance: .
v_gene: TRBV7-2
j_gene: TRBJ1-5
CDR3nt: TGTGCCAGCAGCTTGACAGGAAATAATCAGCCCCAGCATTTT
CDR3aa: CASSLTGNNQPQHF

d_gene: TRBD2
abundance: .
v_gene: TRBV6-1
j_gene: TRBJ2-5
CDR3nt: TGTGCCAGCAGTGAAGAGGTTCCTAGCGGCCAAGAGACCCAGTACTTC
CDR3aa: CASSEEVPSGQETQYF

d_gene: .
abundance: .
v_gene: TRBV18
j_gene: TRBJ2-2
CDR3nt: TGTGCCAGCTCACCCCGGAGCACCGGGGAGCTGTTTTTT
CDR3aa: CASSPRSTGELFF

d_gene: TRBD2
abundance: .
v_gene: TRBV28
j_gene: TRBJ2-7
CDR3nt: TGTGCCAGCAATAGCGGGGGGGTCTACGAGCAGTACTTC
CDR3aa: CASNSGGVYEQYF

d_gene: TRBD2
abundance: many
v_gene: TRBV6-2/TRBV6-3
j_gene: TRBJ2-7
CDR3nt: TGTGCCAGCAGTTACGGGCTAGCGGGGTCCTACGAGCAGTACTTC
CDR3aa: CASSYGLAGSYEQYF

d_gene: .
abundance: .
v_gene: TRBV10-3
j_gene: TRBJ1-1
CDR3nt: TGTGCCATCAGTGAGGGGATAGGGGCAAATATGAACACTGAAGCTTTCTTT
CDR3aa: CAISEGIGANMNTEAFF

d_gene: TRBD1
abundance: once
v_gene: TRBV6-8
j_gene: TRBJ2-7
CDR3nt: TGTGCCAGCGAGAAGGACCGGGACAGGGATGGCTACGAGCAGTACTTC
CDR3aa: CASEKDRDRDGYEQYF

d_gene: .
abundance: .
v_gene: TRBV11-2
j_gene: TRBJ1-3
CDR3nt: TGTGCCAGCAGCTCCCTCAGCTCTGGAAACACCATATATTTT
CDR3aa: CASSSLSSGNTIYF

d_gene: TRBD1
abundance: .
v_gene: TRBV3-1/TRBV3-2
j_gene: TRBJ2-5
CDR3nt: TGTGCCAGCAGCCACTCCGGGACAGGGGAGGAGACCCAGTACTTC
CDR3aa: CASSHSGTGEETQYF

d_gene: TRBD1
abundance: .
v_gene: TRBV29-1
j_gene: TRBJ1-2
CDR3nt: TGCAGCGTTGAAGGACGGGTAGGACAGGGCAGGAGAGGCTACACCTTC
CDR3aa: CSVEGRVGQGRRGYTF

d_gene: .
abundance: .
v_gene: TRBV7-9
j_gene: TRBJ1-5
CDR3nt: TGTGCCAGCAGCTTAGGCGGGGCTTCCCAGGGCAATCAGCCCCAGCATTTT
CDR3aa: CASSLGGASQGNQPQHF

d_gene: .
abundance: .
v_gene: TRBV28
j_gene: TRBJ2-1
CDR3nt: TGTGCCAGCAGTTATACACAGGGGGGGGCCTTAAGCTATTACAATGAGCAGTTCTTC
CDR3aa: CASSYTQGGALSYYNEQFF

d_gene: .
abundance: .
v_gene: TRBV18
j_gene: TRBJ2-7
CDR3nt: TGTGCCAGCTCACAGGACAGATTCTACGAGCAGTACTTC
CDR3aa: CASSQDRFYEQYF

d_gene: TRBD2
abundance: .
v_gene: TRBV29-1
j_gene: TRBJ2-1
CDR3nt: TGCAGCGTTGGACTAGCGGCATACAATGAGCAGTTCTTC
CDR3aa: CSVGLAAYNEQFF

d_gene: .
abundance: .
v_gene: TRBV7-9
j_gene: TRBJ2-7
CDR3nt: TGTGCCAGCAGCTTAGAGGCTTCGGGGCAGTACTTC
CDR3aa: CASSLEASGQYF

d_gene: .
abundance: .
v_gene: TRBV7-9
j_gene: TRBJ1-6
CDR3nt: TGTGCCAGCAGCACAGGGACCAAAAATTCACCCCTCCACTTT
CDR3aa: CASSTGTKNSPLHF

d_gene: .
abundance: .
v_gene: TRBV6-2/TRBV6-3
j_gene: TRBJ2-2
CDR3nt: TGTGCCAGCAGTGGTTTAGCGGCAACGAACACCGGGGAGCTGTTTTTT
CDR3aa: CASSGLAATNTGELFF

d_gene: TRBD2
abundance: .
v_gene: TRBV25-1
j_gene: TRBJ2-2
CDR3nt: TGTGCCAGCATCCTGGCGGGAGAGGTCGGGGAGCTGTTTTTT
CDR3aa: CASILAGEVGELFF